This TCR beta chain was captured by sequencing in a study of Graves' ophthalmopathy and Graves' hyperthyroidism. The study amplified TCR beta CDR3 regions using RNA transcripts. An initial RT-PCR round employing HTBI primers preceded a second-round multiplex PCR. TCRdb analysed the multiplex PCR reads with MiXCR anew, one entry per CDR3 protein. The sample has 660,000 or so distinct CDR3 sequences; over 40% are singletons. Orbital computed tomography, together with clinical symptoms, serum thyroxine, TRAb and thyroid ultrasound, was used for diagnosis. The germline CDR1 and CDR2 sequences are LNHDA and SQIVND (reference sequence). This CDR3 has 16 residues. V was clipped by 3 bases and J by 0 bases, with 12 bases between them.

Sequencing was done on a sample of peripheral blood. The sequence was collected from an adult man with Graves' ophthalmopathy. The chain carries TRBV19 and TRBJ1-5; D may be TRBD1 (5 bases). The CDR3 DNA is TGTGCCAGTAGTATCAGAGGGACGGGTAGCAATCAGCCCCAGCATTTT. This sequence encodes CASSIRGTGSNQPQHF.